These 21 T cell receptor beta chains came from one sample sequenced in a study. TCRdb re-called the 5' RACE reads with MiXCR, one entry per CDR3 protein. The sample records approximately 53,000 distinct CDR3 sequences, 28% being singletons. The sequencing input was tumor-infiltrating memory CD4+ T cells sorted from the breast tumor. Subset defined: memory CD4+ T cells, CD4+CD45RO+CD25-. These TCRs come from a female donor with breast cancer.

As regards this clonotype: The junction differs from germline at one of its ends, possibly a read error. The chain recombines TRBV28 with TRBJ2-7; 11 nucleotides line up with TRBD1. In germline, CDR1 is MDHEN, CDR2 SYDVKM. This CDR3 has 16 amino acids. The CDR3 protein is CASSLLPGQGVYEQYF. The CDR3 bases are TGTGCCAGCAGTTTACTCCCGGGACAGGGGGTCTACGAACAGTACTTC.

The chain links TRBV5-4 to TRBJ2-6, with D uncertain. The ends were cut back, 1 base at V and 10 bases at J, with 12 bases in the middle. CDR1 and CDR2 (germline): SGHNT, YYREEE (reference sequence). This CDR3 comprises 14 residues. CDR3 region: CASSLNTELNVLTF. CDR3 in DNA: TGTGCCAGCAGCTTGAATACAGAACTTAACGTCCTGACTTTC.

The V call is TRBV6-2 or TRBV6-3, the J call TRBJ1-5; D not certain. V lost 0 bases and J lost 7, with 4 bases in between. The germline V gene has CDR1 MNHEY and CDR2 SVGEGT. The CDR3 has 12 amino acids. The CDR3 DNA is TGTGCCAGCAGTTACTCGCCGCAGCCCCAGCATTTT. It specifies CASSYSPQPQHF.

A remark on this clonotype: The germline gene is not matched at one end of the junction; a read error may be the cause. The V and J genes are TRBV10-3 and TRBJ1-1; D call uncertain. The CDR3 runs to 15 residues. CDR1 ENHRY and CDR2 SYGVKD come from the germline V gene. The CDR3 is CAISVNLGRNTEAFF. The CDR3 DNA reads TGTGCCATCAGTGTAAACCTGGGGAGGAACACTGAGGCTTTCTTT.

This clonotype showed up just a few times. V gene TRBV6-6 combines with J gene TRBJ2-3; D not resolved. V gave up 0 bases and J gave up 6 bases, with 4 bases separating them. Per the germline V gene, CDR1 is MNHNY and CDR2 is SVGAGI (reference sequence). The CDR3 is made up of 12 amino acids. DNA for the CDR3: TGTGCCAGCAGTTACTCAGGGGATACGCAGTATTTT. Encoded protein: CASSYSGDTQYF.

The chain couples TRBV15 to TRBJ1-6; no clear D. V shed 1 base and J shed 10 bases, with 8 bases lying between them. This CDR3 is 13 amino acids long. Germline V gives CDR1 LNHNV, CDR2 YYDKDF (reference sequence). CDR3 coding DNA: TGTGCCACCAGCAGAGGGGAGGAATCACCCCTCCACTTT. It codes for CATSRGEESPLHF.

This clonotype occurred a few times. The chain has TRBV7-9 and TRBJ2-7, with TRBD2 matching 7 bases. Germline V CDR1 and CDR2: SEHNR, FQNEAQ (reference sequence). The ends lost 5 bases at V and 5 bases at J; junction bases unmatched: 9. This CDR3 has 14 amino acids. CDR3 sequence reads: CASSRGEASDEQYF. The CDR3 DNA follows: TGTGCCAGCAGCCGGGGGGAGGCGTCCGACGAGCAGTACTTC.

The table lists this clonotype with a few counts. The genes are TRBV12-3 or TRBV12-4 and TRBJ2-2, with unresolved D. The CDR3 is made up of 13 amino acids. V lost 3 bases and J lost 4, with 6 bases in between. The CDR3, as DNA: TGTGCCAGCAGTTTGTGGCTCACCGGGGAGCTGTTTTTT. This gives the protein CASSLWLTGELFF.

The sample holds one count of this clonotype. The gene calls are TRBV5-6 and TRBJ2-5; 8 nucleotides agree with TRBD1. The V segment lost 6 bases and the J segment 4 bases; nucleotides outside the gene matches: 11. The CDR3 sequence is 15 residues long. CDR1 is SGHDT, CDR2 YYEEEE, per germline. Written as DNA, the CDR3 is TGTGCCAGCACCTTTCGACAGGGGCTGGGAGAGACCCAGTACTTC. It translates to CASTFRQGLGETQYF.

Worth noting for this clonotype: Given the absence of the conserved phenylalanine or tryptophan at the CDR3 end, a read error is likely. The CDR3 DNA reads as TGCAGCTCCTGGGACGCTAGTGATGGCTACACCTCC. This sequence encodes CSSWDASDGYTS. The chain recombines TRBV29-1 with TRBJ1-2; possible D gene TRBD1, 5 bases. The length of the CDR3 is 12 residues. Germline V gene lookup returns CDR1 SQVTM and CDR2 ANQGSEA. V was trimmed by 8 bases and J by 6 bases, leaving 16 bases between them.

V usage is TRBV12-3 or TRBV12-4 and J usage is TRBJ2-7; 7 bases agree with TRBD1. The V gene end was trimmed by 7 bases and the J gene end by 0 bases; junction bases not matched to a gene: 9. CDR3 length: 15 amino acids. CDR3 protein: CASKGGDRLSYEQYF. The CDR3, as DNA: TGTGCCAGCAAAGGTGGGGACAGACTCTCCTACGAGCAGTACTTC.

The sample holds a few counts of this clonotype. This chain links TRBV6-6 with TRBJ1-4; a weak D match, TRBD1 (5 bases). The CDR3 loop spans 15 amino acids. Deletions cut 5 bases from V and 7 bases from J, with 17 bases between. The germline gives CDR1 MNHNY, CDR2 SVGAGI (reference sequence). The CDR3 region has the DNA TGTGCCAGCAGTCCCACGGGGAGCGGGGGTGAAAAACTGTTTTTT. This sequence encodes CASSPTGSGGEKLFF.

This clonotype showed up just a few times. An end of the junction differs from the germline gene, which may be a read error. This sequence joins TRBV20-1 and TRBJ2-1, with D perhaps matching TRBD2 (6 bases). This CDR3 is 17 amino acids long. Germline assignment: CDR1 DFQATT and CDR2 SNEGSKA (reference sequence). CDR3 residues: CSARDGGGLSINNGQFF. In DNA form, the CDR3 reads TGCAGTGCTAGAGATGGGGGAGGACTTTCTATCAACAATGGGCAGTTCTTC.

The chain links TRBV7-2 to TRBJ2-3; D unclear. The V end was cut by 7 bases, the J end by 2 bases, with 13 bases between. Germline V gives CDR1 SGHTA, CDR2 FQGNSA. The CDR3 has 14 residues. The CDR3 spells CASKRNSFTDTQYF. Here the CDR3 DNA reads TGTGCCAGCAAAAGGAACAGTTTCACAGATACGCAGTATTTT.

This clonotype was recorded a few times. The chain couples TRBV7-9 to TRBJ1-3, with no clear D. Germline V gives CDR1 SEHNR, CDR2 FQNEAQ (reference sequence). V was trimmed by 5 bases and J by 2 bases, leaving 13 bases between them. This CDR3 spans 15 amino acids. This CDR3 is CASSPMDITGNTIYF. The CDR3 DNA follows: TGTGCCAGCAGCCCCATGGATATTACTGGAAACACCATATATTTT.

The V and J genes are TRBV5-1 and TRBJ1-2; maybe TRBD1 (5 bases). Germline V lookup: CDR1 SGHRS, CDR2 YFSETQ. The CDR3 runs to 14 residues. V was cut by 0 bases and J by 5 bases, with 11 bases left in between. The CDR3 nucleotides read TGCGCCAGCAGCTTGGGGGCAGGGCGGTATGGCTACACCTTC. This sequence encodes CASSLGAGRYGYTF.

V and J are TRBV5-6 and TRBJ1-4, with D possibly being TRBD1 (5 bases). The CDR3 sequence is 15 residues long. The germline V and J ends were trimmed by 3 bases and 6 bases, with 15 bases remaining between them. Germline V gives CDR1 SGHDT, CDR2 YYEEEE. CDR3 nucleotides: TGTGCCAGCAGCTCGATCGGGGGATTTGATGAAAAACTGTTTTTT. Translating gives CASSSIGGFDEKLFF.

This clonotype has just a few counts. CDR3 residues: CASSPLVGTQYF. The CDR3 DNA sequence: TGTGCCAGCAGTCCCCTAGTGGGGACCCAGTACTTC. This chain uses TRBV6-5 with TRBJ2-5, with unresolved D. Germline-derived CDR1 and CDR2 are MNHEY and SVGAGI. This CDR3 region has 12 residues. Deletions cut 5 bases from V and 7 bases from J, with 11 bases between.

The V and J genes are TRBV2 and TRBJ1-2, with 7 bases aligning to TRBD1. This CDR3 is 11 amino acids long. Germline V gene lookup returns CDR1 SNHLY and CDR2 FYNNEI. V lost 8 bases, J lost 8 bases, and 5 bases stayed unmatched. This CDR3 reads CASQGGRGYTF. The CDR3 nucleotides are TGTGCCAGCCAAGGGGGCCGAGGCTACACCTTC.

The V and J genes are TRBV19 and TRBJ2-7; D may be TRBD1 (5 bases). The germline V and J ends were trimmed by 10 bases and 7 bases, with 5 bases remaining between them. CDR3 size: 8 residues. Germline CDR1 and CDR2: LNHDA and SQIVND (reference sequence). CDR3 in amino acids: CATGEQYF. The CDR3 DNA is TGTGCCACAGGGGAGCAGTACTTC. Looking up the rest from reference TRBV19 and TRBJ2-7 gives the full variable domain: DGGITQSPKYLFRKEGQNVTLSCEQNLNHDAMYWYRQDPGQGLRLIYYSQIVNDFQKGDIAEGYSVSREKKESFPLTVTSAQKNPTAFYLCATGEQYFGPGTRLTVT.

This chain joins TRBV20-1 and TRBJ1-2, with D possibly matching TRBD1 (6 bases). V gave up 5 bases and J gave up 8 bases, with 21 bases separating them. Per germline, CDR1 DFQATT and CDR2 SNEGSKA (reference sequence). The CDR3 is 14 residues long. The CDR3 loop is CSAPFYRALGGYTF. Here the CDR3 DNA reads TGCAGTGCTCCCTTCTACAGGGCCCTGGGGGGCTACACCTTC.